Listed below are T cell receptor beta chains from one sample, sequenced in a study of T cell responses to AZD1222 COVID-19 vaccine. Sequenced by immunoSEQ multiplex PCR; TCRdb stores in-frame clones only, minus some. The table lists fewer than 150,000 clones, 85% to 90% of them singletons. The material was peripheral blood, obtained on day 0 of AZD1222 vaccination. The receptors stem from an adult in good health. CDR3s include the opening cysteine and the closing phenylalanine or tryptophan. D genes are given only for firm matches. Clone size is not always given. Where it is, it says once, few, many or a class for expanded clones.

j_gene	abundance	d_gene	v_gene	CDR3nt	CDR3aa
TRBJ2-7	NA	NA	TRBV29-1	TGCAGCGTGGATGGACGCGGCTCCTACGAGCAGTACTTC	CSVDGRGSYEQYF
TRBJ1-3	once	NA	TRBV30	TGTGCCTGGACAGGGGTAGGTGGAAACACCATATATTTT	CAWTGVGGNTIYF
TRBJ2-7	NA	NA	TRBV10-3	TGTGCCATCAGTGAGTCGGGAGGGGGGCCCACGGTACGAGTCGGGCAGTACTTC	CAISESGGGPTVRVGQYF
TRBJ2-7	NA	TRBD1	TRBV24-1	TGTGCCACCAGTGATTCACAGGGGAAGCAGTACTTC	CATSDSQGKQYF
TRBJ1-1	NA	NA	TRBV7-9	TGTGCCAGCAGCCTGGGGGAGGCAGCTTTCTTT	CASSLGEAAFF
TRBJ1-1	NA	NA	TRBV19	TGTGCCAGTAGTATAGTCCCCCCGGGGGGATCCTCGAACACTGAAGCTTTCTTT	CASSIVPPGGSSNTEAFF
TRBJ1-4	NA	NA	TRBV6-1	TGTGCCAGCAGTGCCGGGCCGCACAGCCTTAATGAAAAACTGTTTTTT	CASSAGPHSLNEKLFF
TRBJ2-5	NA	NA	TRBV5-1	TGCGCCAGCAGCACCCCGGGGGCTACACAAGAGACCCAGTACTTC	CASSTPGATQETQYF
TRBJ1-2	NA	NA	TRBV18	TGTGCCAGCTCACCACTATCCGTAGAAGGGTATGGCTACACCTTC	CASSPLSVEGYGYTF
TRBJ1-5	few	NA	TRBV13	TGTGCCAGCAGCTTAAGGGGGGGCAATCAGCCCCAGCATTTT	CASSLRGGNQPQHF
TRBJ1-6	few	NA	TRBV28	TGTGCCAGCAGTTCCCTATCGAGGGGAACGGATTCACCCCTCCACTTT	CASSSLSRGTDSPLHF
TRBJ2-7	NA	NA	TRBV5-4	TGTGCCAGCAGCTGGATGTCCACCACCTACGAGCAGTACTTC	CASSWMSTTYEQYF
TRBJ2-5	NA	TRBD1	TRBV10-1	TGCGCCATACACCTAACAGGGGGCAATGGGGCAGAGACCCAGTACTTC	CAIHLTGGNGAETQYF